What follows are 20 T cell receptor beta chains derived from one specimen sequenced in a study of early T cells in non-severe SARS-CoV-2 infection. One entry per CDR3 protein, called by TCRdb with MiXCR from the 5' RACE reads. The sample gives about 21,000 distinct CDR3 sequences, more than 4.5% of which show up once; roughly 5% is in the top ten. Sequencing was performed on whole blood. All receptors come from an adult who was a healthcare worker with PCR-confirmed SARS-CoV-2 infection or an uninfected control (not recorded which).

This clonotype has a handful of counts. This chain joins TRBV6-2 or TRBV6-3 and TRBJ2-5, with 8 bases aligning to TRBD2. Germline values: CDR1 MNHEY, CDR2 SVGEGT. The CDR3 length is 16 residues. The V segment lost 0 bases and the J segment 0 bases; nucleotides outside the gene matches: 3. CDR3: CASSYSRLANQETQYF. The CDR3 nucleotides read TGTGCCAGCAGTTACTCCCGACTAGCGAACCAAGAGACCCAGTACTTC.

This clonotype was counted many times. The rearrangement joins TRBV12-5 to TRBJ2-1; 9 positions agree with TRBD2. The CDR3 is made up of 14 amino acids. CDR1 is LGHNT and CDR2 is FRNRAP in the germline V gene. V lost 3 bases and J lost 9; bases outside the gene matches: 6. CDR3 in DNA: TGTGCTAGTGGTTTAGGAGCGGGAGGTATTGAGCAGTTCTTC. Translation: CASGLGAGGIEQFF.

CDR3 sequence (DNA): TGTGCCAGCAGTTCTACCGGGACAGGGAACTCATACGAGCAGTACTTC. This sequence encodes CASSSTGTGNSYEQYF. V is TRBV6-2 or TRBV6-3 and J is TRBJ2-7, with 9 bases that match TRBD1. The CDR3 consists of 16 residues. With V trimmed by 4 bases and J by 4 bases, 11 bases remained unmatched. The germline gives CDR1 MNHEY, CDR2 SVGEGT.

The chain is built from TRBV5-1 and TRBJ1-6, with TRBD1 as a possible D gene (5 bases). From germline, CDR1 is SGHRS and CDR2 YFSETQ. CDR3 length: 14 amino acids. The germline V and J ends were trimmed by 3 bases and 8 bases, with 12 bases remaining between them. The CDR3 coding sequence is TGCGCCAGCAGCTCAGGGAGAGAGGATTCACCCCTCCACTTT. It translates to CASSSGREDSPLHF.

This clonotype is medium-sized. V and J are TRBV11-2 and TRBJ2-7, with 8 bases matching TRBD1. This CDR3 is built from 12 residues. V gave up 5 bases and J gave up 7 bases; unmatched junction bases: 4. The V gene's germline CDR1 is SGHAT and CDR2 FQNNGV. As DNA, the CDR3 is TGTGCCAGCAGCCCACGGACAGGGGAGCAGTACTTC. This sequence encodes CASSPRTGEQYF.

In this sample, this clonotype turned up many times. The chain recombines TRBV27 with TRBJ1-2; the D gene is possibly TRBD1 (5 bases). The germline V gene encodes CDR1 MNHEY and CDR2 SMNVEV (reference sequence). V was shortened by 2 bases and J by 4 bases, with 8 bases between the two germline ends. CDR3 length: 13 residues. CDR3 region: CASSLGGGYGYTF. CDR3 nucleotide sequence: TGTGCCAGCAGTTTAGGGGGTGGCTATGGCTACACCTTC.

This rearrangement joins TRBV5-1 to TRBJ1-1; D ambiguous. The V end was cut by 4 bases, the J end by 0 bases, with 10 bases between. CDR1 and CDR2 from the germline V gene are SGHRS and YFSETQ. This CDR3 spans 14 amino acids. CDR3 region: CASSPDGLNTEAFF. CDR3 bases: TGCGCCAGCAGCCCGGACGGACTGAACACTGAAGCTTTCTTT.

This clonotype is categorized as medium-sized. The CDR3 here is CSVSAGGQYNEQFF. As DNA, the CDR3 is TGCAGTGTCTCAGCGGGAGGGCAATACAATGAGCAGTTCTTC. The chain links TRBV20-1 to TRBJ2-1, with 10 bases matching TRBD2. The ends lost 7 bases at V and 4 bases at J; junction bases unmatched: 7. Germline lookup yields CDR1 DFQATT and CDR2 SNEGSKA (reference sequence). The CDR3 is 14 residues long.

In this sample, this clonotype is medium-sized. The rearrangement links TRBV7-9 to TRBJ2-7; D is uncertain. Germline V gene lookup returns CDR1 SEHNR and CDR2 FQNEAQ (reference sequence). The CDR3 contains 14 residues. V dropped 0 bases and J dropped 2 bases, with 8 bases sitting between them. CDR3 sequence reads: CASSLAGSAYEQYF. CDR3 coding DNA: TGTGCCAGCAGCTTAGCGGGCAGCGCCTACGAGCAGTACTTC.

This clonotype was seen repeatedly, ten times or more. The chain links TRBV11-2 to TRBJ2-2, with 7 bases aligning to TRBD1. Trimming cost V 3 bases and J 7 bases; bases outside gene matches: 11. The CDR3 spans 16 residues. Germline loops: CDR1 SGHAT, CDR2 FQNNGV. CDR3 in amino acids: CASSFGSRQGVGELFF. CDR3 bases: TGTGCCAGCAGCTTCGGGTCCCGACAGGGAGTCGGGGAGCTGTTTTTT.

The chain is built from TRBV29-1 and TRBJ2-4, with D perhaps TRBD2 (6 bases). The germline V and J ends were trimmed by 1 base and 1 base, with 8 bases remaining between them. Per germline, CDR1 SQVTM and CDR2 ANQGSEA. The CDR3 totals 14 residues. This CDR3 reads CSVEVGGAKNIQYF. CDR3 bases: TGCAGCGTTGAAGTTGGAGGGGCCAAAAACATTCAGTACTTC.

The table lists this clonotype with many counts. The J gene is TRBJ1-5, the V gene TRBV29-1, with TRBD1 as a possible D gene (5 bases). This CDR3 spans 13 amino acids. Deletions cut 2 bases from V and 3 bases from J, with 8 bases between. CDR1 is SQVTM, CDR2 ANQGSEA, per germline. This CDR3 is CSVEQGLNQPQHF. The CDR3 DNA is TGCAGCGTTGAACAGGGACTCAATCAGCCCCAGCATTTT.

In its sample, this clonotype was seen a few times. This sequence joins TRBV28 and TRBJ1-1, with a weak D call TRBD1 (6 bases). CDR1 is MDHEN, CDR2 SYDVKM, per germline. The CDR3 extends over 11 amino acids. V gave up 8 bases and J gave up 6 bases, with 10 bases separating them. CDR3 residues: CASGRQAEAFF. The CDR3 DNA reads as TGTGCCAGCGGGAGACAGGCTGAAGCTTTCTTT.

This clonotype has a count of ten or more. V is TRBV11-2 and J is TRBJ2-5; D unresolved. Germline assignment: CDR1 SGHAT and CDR2 FQNNGV. The CDR3 consists of 12 residues. The V gene lost 5 bases and the J gene lost 4 bases, with 8 bases spanning the gap. CDR3 coding DNA: TGTGCCAGCAGCCCCTTAAGAGAGACCCAGTACTTC. Encoded protein: CASSPLRETQYF.

This clonotype was seen repeatedly, ten times or more. V usage is TRBV20-1 and J usage is TRBJ2-1; D is uncertain. Germline CDR1 DFQATT, CDR2 SNEGSKA (reference sequence). This CDR3 spans 11 amino acids. V was clipped by 2 bases and J by 9 bases, with 8 bases between them. The DNA of the CDR3 is TGCAGTGCTAGAAAAGCTCCTGAGCAGTTCTTC. It specifies CSARKAPEQFF.

Many counts were recorded for this clonotype. V usage is TRBV28 and J usage is TRBJ2-7, with a possible D match to TRBD2 (6 bases). From germline, CDR1 is MDHEN and CDR2 SYDVKM. The ends were cut back, 10 bases at V and 0 bases at J, with 13 bases in the middle. CDR3 length: 13 residues. CDR3 in DNA: TGTGCCATCCTGGGGACTGCCTCCTACGAGCAGTACTTC. It is translated as CAILGTASYEQYF.

There are many counts of this clonotype. V gene TRBV10-3 combines with J gene TRBJ2-7; unclear D gene. With 2 bases removed from V and 4 bases from J, the gap between germline ends came to 12 bases. The CDR3 has 14 residues. Germline V gives CDR1 ENHRY, CDR2 SYGVKD. The CDR3 loop is CAISERAPEYEQYF. Here the CDR3 DNA reads TGTGCCATCAGTGAGAGGGCCCCCGAGTACGAGCAGTACTTC.

This clonotype showed up many times. The genes are TRBV11-3 and TRBJ2-3; weak D call: TRBD2 (5 bases). Germline lookup yields CDR1 SGHNT and CDR2 YENEEA. The ends were cut back, 10 bases at V and 3 bases at J, with 14 bases in the middle. The CDR3 length is 13 residues. CDR3 sequence: CATSFTSTDTQYF. In DNA, the CDR3 is TGTGCCACCTCATTCACTAGTACAGATACGCAGTATTTT.

This clonotype was picked up many times. The V gene is TRBV20-1, the J gene TRBJ1-6, with 10 bases aligning to TRBD1. With 0 bases clipped from V and 7 bases from J, the junction kept 3 bases outside the gene matches. Germline lookup yields CDR1 DFQATT and CDR2 SNEGSKA (reference sequence). This CDR3 has 15 amino acids. CDR3 loop: CSARDQTGGNSPLHF. The CDR3 region has the DNA TGCAGTGCTAGAGATCAGACAGGGGGCAATTCACCCCTCCACTTT.

The CDR3 reads CASSLGLAGSYNEQFF. The CDR3 DNA reads as TGTGCCAGCAGTCTCGGACTAGCGGGCTCCTACAATGAGCAGTTCTTC. V is TRBV5-6 and J is TRBJ2-1, with 11 bases matching TRBD2. V was clipped by 5 bases and J by 0 bases; unmatched bases: 4. This CDR3 has 16 amino acids. The V gene's germline CDR1 is SGHDT and CDR2 YYEEEE. The full variable domain, completed using reference TRBV5-6 and TRBJ2-1, is DAGVTQSPTHLIKTRGQQVTLRCSPKSGHDTVSWYQQALGQGPQFIFQYYEEEERQRGNFPDRFSGHQFPNYSSELNVNALLLGDSALYLCASSLGLAGSYNEQFFGPGTRLTVL.